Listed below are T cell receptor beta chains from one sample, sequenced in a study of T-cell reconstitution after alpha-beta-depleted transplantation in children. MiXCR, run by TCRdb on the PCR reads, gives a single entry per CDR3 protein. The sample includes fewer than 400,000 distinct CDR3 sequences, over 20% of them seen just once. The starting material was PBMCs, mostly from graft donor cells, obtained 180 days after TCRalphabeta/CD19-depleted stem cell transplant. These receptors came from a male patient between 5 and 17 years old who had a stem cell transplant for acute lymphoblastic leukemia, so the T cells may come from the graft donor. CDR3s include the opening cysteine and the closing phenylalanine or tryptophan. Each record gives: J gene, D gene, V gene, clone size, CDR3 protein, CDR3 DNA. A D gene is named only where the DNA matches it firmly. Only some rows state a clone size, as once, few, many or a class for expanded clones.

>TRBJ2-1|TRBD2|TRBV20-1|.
CSAHGTSEVNEQFF
TGCAGTGCCCACGGGACTAGCGAGGTCAATGAGCAGTTCTTC
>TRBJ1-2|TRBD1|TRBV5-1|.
CASGTGDYGYTF
TGCGCCAGCGGGACAGGGGACTATGGCTACACCTTC
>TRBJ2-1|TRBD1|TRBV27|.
CASSFRQGVLGFF
TGTGCCAGCAGTTTCCGACAGGGGGTTCTCGGGTTCTTC
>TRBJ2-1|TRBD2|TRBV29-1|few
CSVEHGIGLAGAYNEQFF
TGCAGCGTTGAACACGGGATAGGACTAGCGGGAGCTTACAATGAGCAGTTCTTC
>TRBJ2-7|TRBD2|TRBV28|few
CASREWTSETYEQYF
TGTGCCAGCAGAGAATGGACTAGCGAAACCTACGAGCAGTACTTC
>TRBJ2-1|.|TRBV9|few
CASSVGPDRFYEQFF
TGTGCCAGCAGCGTAGGACCTGACAGGTTCTACGAGCAGTTCTTC
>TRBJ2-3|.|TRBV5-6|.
CASSGANTDTQYF
TGTGCCAGCAGCGGGGCGAACACAGATACGCAGTATTTT
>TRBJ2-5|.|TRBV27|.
CASGSLSQETQYF
TGTGCCAGCGGTAGCCTCTCCCAAGAGACCCAGTACTTC
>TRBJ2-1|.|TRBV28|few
CASSWDRNNEQFF
TGTGCCAGCAGTTGGGACCGAAACAATGAGCAGTTCTTC
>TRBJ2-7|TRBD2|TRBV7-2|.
CASSLPGSGSPTYEQYF
TGTGCCAGCAGCTTACCGGGGAGCGGGAGCCCTACCTACGAGCAGTACTTC
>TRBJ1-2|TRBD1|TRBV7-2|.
CASSLGTGGSYGYTF
TGTGCCAGCAGCTTAGGGACAGGGGGCAGCTATGGCTACACCTTC
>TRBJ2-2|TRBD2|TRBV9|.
CASSVIPAGLNTGELFF
TGTGCCAGCAGCGTAATACCAGCGGGGCTTAACACCGGGGAGCTGTTTTTT
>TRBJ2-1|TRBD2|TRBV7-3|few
CASSPRWGGGAHEQFF
TGTGCCAGCAGCCCGCGTTGGGGCGGGGGGGCCCATGAGCAGTTCTTC
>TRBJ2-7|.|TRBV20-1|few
CSASPQPTYEQYF
TGCAGTGCTAGTCCACAGCCCACCTACGAGCAGTACTTC
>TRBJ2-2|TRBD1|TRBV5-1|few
CASRRQGGTGELFF
TGCGCCAGCAGGAGACAGGGGGGCACCGGGGAGCTGTTTTTT
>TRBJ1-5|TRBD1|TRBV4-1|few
CASSLLFPGTDSNQPQHF
TGCGCCAGCAGCCTTCTCTTCCCCGGGACAGATAGCAATCAGCCCCAGCATTTT
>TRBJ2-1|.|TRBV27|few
CASSFYTPDNEQFF
TGTGCCAGCAGTTTCTATACCCCGGACAATGAGCAGTTCTTC
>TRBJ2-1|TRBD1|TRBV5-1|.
CASSLGHRGRFDEQFF
TGCGCCAGCAGCTTGGGGCACAGGGGGCGCTTCGATGAGCAGTTCTTC
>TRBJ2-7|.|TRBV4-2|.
CASSPRLAAYDQYF
TGTGCCAGCAGCCCCCGCCTAGCTGCCTACGATCAGTACTTC
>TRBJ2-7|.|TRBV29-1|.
CSAGTAPHEQYF
TGCAGCGCGGGGACTGCCCCGCACGAGCAGTACTTC
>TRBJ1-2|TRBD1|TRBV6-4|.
CASSRDRAVGNYGYTF
TGTGCCAGCAGCCGGGACAGGGCTGTAGGAAACTATGGCTACACCTTC
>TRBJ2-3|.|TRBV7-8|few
CASVFLGGSLDTQYF
TGTGCCAGCGTTTTTCTGGGAGGCTCCCTAGATACGCAGTATTTT
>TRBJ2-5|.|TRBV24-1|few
CATKGPALETQYF
TGTGCCACCAAGGGCCCTGCCTTAGAGACCCAGTACTTC
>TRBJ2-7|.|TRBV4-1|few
CASSHFSGNIYEQYF
TGCGCCAGCAGCCATTTCAGCGGCAATATCTACGAGCAGTACTTC
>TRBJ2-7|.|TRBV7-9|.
CASSSGLSGEQYF
TGTGCCAGCAGCTCAGGACTATCGGGCGAGCAGTACTTC
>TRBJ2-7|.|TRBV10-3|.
CAISSLNEQYF
TGTGCCATCAGCTCCCTCAACGAGCAGTACTTC
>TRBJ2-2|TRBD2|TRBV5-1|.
CASRLAENTGELFF
TGCGCCAGCAGACTAGCGGAGAACACCGGGGAGCTGTTTTTT
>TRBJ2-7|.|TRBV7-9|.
CASSLDIYEQYF
TGTGCCAGCAGCTTAGACATATACGAGCAGTACTTC
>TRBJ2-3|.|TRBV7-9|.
CASSFTRSRTDTQYF
TGTGCCAGCAGCTTTACCAGATCCCGCACAGATACGCAGTATTTT
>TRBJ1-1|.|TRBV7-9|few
CASSFGRPEAFF
TGTGCCAGCAGCTTTGGCCGCCCTGAAGCTTTCTTT
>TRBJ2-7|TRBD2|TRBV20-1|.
CSARFSGGNEQYF
TGCAGTGCTAGATTCTCGGGGGGGAACGAGCAGTACTTC
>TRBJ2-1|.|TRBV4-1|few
CASSQDNRAPYNEQFF
TGCGCCAGCAGCCAAGATAACAGGGCCCCCTACAATGAGCAGTTCTTC
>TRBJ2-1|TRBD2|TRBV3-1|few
CASSQDAGVFYNEQFF
TGTGCCAGCAGCCAAGACGCGGGAGTTTTTTACAATGAGCAGTTCTTC
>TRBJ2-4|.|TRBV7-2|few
CASTIYQGLAKNIQYF
TGTGCCAGCACCATATATCAGGGATTAGCCAAAAACATTCAGTACTTC
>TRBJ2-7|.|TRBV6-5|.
CASSYRLSTEQYF
TGTGCCAGCAGTTACAGACTTAGTACCGAGCAGTACTTC
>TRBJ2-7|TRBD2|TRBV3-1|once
CASSQGLTSVSYEQYF
TGTGCCAGCAGTCAAGGTCTAACTAGCGTCTCCTACGAGCAGTACTTC
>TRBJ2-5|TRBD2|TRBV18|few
CASSPPRGTSAVKETQYF
TGTGCCAGCTCACCTCCCCGAGGGACTAGCGCCGTGAAAGAGACCCAGTACTTC
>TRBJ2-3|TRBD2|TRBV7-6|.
CASSSRTSGTDTQYF
TGTGCCAGCAGCTCACGGACTAGCGGCACAGATACGCAGTATTTT
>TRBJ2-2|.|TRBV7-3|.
CASSPQGTLNTGELFF
TGTGCCAGCAGCCCTCAGGGGACCCTAAACACCGGGGAGCTGTTTTTT
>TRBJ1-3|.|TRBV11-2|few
CASSHRSHSGNTIYF
TGTGCCAGCAGTCACAGGTCCCACTCTGGAAACACCATATATTTT
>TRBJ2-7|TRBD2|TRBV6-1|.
CASSEAILGLAGGYEQYF
TGTGCCAGCAGTGAAGCCATACTAGGACTAGCGGGAGGCTACGAGCAGTACTTC
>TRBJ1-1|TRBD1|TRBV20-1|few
CSAGKGQGAWERTEAFF
TGCAGTGCTGGGAAGGGACAGGGGGCTTGGGAACGCACTGAAGCTTTCTTT
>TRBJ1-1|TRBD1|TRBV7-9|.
CASRTGVFKNTEAFF
TGTGCCAGCAGAACAGGGGTCTTTAAGAACACTGAAGCTTTCTTT
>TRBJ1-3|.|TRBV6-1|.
CASSGGYSGNTIYF
TGTGCCTCTTCGGGGGGGTACTCTGGAAACACCATATATTTT
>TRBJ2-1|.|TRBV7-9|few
CASSLASGLEYNEQFF
TGTGCCAGCAGCTTAGCTTCGGGACTTGAATACAATGAGCAGTTCTTC
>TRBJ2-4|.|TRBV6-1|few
CASSEARALYLRIQYF
TGTGCCAGCAGTGAAGCGAGGGCCCTTTACCTACGTATTCAGTACTTC
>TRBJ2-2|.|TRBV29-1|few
CSVLSQANTGELFF
TGCAGCGTATTGTCCCAGGCGAACACCGGGGAGCTGTTTTTT
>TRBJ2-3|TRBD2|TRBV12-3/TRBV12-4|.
CASSPTSGILDTQYF
TGTGCCAGCAGTCCCACTAGCGGGATCCTAGACACGCAGTATTTT
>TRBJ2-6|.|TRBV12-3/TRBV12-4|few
CASSRTGSETGANVLTF
TGTGCCAGCAGTCGGACGGGAAGTGAGACTGGGGCCAACGTCCTGACTTTC
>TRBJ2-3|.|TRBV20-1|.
CSAPSLPPDTQYF
TGCAGTGCTCCGTCTCTGCCCCCAGATACGCAGTATTTT
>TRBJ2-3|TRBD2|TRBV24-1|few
CATSDTGRRTDTQYF
TGTGCCACCAGTGATACCGGGAGGAGGACAGATACGCAGTATTTT
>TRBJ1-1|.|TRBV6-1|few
CASSQREENTEAFF
TGTGCCAGCAGTCAAAGGGAGGAGAACACTGAAGCTTTCTTT
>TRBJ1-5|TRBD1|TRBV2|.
CASMEGQKVQPQHF
TGTGCCAGCATGGAGGGACAGAAGGTTCAGCCCCAGCATTTT
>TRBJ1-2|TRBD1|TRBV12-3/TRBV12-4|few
CASSLGSGGGYTF
TGTGCCAGCAGCCTAGGGTCAGGGGGTGGCTACACCTTC
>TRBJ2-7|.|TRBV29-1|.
CSVDRGAGGYEQYF
TGCAGCGTTGATCGAGGGGCCGGGGGCTACGAGCAGTACTTC